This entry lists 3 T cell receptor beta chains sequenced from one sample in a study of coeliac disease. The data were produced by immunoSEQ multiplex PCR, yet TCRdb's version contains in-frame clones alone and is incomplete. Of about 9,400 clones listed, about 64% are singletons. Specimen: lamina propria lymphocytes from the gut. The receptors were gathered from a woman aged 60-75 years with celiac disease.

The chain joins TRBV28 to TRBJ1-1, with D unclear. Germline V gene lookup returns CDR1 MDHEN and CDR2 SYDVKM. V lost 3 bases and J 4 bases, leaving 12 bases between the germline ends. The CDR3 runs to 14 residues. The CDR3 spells CASSLGGAATEAFF. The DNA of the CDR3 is TGTGCCAGCAGTTTGGGCGGAGCGGCCACTGAAGCTTTCTTT.

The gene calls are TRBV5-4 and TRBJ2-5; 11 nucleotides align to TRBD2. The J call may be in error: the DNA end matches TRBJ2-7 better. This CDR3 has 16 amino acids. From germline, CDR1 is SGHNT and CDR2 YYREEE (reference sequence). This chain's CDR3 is CASSTFSGRAPYEQYF. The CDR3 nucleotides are TGTGCCAGCAGCACCTTTAGCGGGAGGGCCCCCTACGAGCAGTACTTC.

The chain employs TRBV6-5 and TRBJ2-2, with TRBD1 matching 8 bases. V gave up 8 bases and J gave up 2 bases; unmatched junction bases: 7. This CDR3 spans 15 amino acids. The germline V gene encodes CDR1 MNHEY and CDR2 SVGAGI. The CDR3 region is CASAPGQVNTGELFF. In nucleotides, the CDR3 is TGTGCCAGCGCACCGGGACAGGTTAACACCGGGGAGCTGTTTTTT.